The entry below describes one T cell receptor beta chain. The antigen remains unidentified. The V gene end was trimmed by 3 bases and the J gene end by 5 bases; junction bases not matched to a gene: 4. The CDR3 runs to 13 residues. This sample was taken from a study of shared clonotypes between healthy human individuals. In the study overall: CD4 naive and memory got three plates each, CD8 naive two, CD8 memory one. Whole-study results and caveats: Owing to a small donor count, the genetic and exposure-history diversity represented was limited.

Method: immunoSEQ multiplex PCR; TCRdb's copy keeps in-frame clones and lacks some. This sample has about 2 million clones, with about 95% found just once. Only CD45RO-negative cells positively selected for CCR7 counted as naive CD8 cells, so terminally differentiated effector memory CD45RA+ cells were excluded. The source is a man between 18 and 29 years old in good health. The sequenced sample consisted of naive CD8+ T cells sorted from blood. The V call is TRBV5-3, the J call TRBJ2-5; 7 positions match TRBD1. TRBV5-3 is noted as an ORF with a role that remains uncertain. In DNA form, the CDR3 reads TGTGCCAGAAGCTCGACAGGGTGGGAGACCCAGTACTTC. This sequence encodes CARSSTGWETQYF.